This T cell receptor (beta chain) emerged from a study of Graves' ophthalmopathy and Graves' hyperthyroidism. This clonotype was found a few times. Its antigen is as yet unknown. Investigators amplified TCR beta CDR3 regions from RNA transcripts. Following a first-round RT-PCR that used HTBI primers, a second-round multiplex PCR was carried out. MiXCR was run by TCRdb on the multiplex PCR reads, yielding one entry per CDR3 protein. Among fewer than 400,000 distinct CDR3 sequences, about 18% were seen once, and the ten largest hold roughly 1.6%. Study outcomes and limitations: Ophthalmopathy was separated from stable hyperthyroidism by a 13-signature model with roughly 91% sensitivity and around 81% specificity.

The CDR3 is 15 residues long. The junction had 11 bases not matched to a gene; V was cut back by 6 bases and J by 4 bases. Germline loops: CDR1 SGHAT, CDR2 FQNNGV. The TCR was taken from a woman under 30 with Graves' ophthalmopathy. Sequenced input: peripheral blood. This chain uses TRBV11-2 with TRBJ2-7; TRBD2 matches at 8 bases. CDR3 in DNA: TGTGCCAGCAGACAGATTAGCGGGACGCCGTACGAGCAGTACTTC. This codes for CASRQISGTPYEQYF.